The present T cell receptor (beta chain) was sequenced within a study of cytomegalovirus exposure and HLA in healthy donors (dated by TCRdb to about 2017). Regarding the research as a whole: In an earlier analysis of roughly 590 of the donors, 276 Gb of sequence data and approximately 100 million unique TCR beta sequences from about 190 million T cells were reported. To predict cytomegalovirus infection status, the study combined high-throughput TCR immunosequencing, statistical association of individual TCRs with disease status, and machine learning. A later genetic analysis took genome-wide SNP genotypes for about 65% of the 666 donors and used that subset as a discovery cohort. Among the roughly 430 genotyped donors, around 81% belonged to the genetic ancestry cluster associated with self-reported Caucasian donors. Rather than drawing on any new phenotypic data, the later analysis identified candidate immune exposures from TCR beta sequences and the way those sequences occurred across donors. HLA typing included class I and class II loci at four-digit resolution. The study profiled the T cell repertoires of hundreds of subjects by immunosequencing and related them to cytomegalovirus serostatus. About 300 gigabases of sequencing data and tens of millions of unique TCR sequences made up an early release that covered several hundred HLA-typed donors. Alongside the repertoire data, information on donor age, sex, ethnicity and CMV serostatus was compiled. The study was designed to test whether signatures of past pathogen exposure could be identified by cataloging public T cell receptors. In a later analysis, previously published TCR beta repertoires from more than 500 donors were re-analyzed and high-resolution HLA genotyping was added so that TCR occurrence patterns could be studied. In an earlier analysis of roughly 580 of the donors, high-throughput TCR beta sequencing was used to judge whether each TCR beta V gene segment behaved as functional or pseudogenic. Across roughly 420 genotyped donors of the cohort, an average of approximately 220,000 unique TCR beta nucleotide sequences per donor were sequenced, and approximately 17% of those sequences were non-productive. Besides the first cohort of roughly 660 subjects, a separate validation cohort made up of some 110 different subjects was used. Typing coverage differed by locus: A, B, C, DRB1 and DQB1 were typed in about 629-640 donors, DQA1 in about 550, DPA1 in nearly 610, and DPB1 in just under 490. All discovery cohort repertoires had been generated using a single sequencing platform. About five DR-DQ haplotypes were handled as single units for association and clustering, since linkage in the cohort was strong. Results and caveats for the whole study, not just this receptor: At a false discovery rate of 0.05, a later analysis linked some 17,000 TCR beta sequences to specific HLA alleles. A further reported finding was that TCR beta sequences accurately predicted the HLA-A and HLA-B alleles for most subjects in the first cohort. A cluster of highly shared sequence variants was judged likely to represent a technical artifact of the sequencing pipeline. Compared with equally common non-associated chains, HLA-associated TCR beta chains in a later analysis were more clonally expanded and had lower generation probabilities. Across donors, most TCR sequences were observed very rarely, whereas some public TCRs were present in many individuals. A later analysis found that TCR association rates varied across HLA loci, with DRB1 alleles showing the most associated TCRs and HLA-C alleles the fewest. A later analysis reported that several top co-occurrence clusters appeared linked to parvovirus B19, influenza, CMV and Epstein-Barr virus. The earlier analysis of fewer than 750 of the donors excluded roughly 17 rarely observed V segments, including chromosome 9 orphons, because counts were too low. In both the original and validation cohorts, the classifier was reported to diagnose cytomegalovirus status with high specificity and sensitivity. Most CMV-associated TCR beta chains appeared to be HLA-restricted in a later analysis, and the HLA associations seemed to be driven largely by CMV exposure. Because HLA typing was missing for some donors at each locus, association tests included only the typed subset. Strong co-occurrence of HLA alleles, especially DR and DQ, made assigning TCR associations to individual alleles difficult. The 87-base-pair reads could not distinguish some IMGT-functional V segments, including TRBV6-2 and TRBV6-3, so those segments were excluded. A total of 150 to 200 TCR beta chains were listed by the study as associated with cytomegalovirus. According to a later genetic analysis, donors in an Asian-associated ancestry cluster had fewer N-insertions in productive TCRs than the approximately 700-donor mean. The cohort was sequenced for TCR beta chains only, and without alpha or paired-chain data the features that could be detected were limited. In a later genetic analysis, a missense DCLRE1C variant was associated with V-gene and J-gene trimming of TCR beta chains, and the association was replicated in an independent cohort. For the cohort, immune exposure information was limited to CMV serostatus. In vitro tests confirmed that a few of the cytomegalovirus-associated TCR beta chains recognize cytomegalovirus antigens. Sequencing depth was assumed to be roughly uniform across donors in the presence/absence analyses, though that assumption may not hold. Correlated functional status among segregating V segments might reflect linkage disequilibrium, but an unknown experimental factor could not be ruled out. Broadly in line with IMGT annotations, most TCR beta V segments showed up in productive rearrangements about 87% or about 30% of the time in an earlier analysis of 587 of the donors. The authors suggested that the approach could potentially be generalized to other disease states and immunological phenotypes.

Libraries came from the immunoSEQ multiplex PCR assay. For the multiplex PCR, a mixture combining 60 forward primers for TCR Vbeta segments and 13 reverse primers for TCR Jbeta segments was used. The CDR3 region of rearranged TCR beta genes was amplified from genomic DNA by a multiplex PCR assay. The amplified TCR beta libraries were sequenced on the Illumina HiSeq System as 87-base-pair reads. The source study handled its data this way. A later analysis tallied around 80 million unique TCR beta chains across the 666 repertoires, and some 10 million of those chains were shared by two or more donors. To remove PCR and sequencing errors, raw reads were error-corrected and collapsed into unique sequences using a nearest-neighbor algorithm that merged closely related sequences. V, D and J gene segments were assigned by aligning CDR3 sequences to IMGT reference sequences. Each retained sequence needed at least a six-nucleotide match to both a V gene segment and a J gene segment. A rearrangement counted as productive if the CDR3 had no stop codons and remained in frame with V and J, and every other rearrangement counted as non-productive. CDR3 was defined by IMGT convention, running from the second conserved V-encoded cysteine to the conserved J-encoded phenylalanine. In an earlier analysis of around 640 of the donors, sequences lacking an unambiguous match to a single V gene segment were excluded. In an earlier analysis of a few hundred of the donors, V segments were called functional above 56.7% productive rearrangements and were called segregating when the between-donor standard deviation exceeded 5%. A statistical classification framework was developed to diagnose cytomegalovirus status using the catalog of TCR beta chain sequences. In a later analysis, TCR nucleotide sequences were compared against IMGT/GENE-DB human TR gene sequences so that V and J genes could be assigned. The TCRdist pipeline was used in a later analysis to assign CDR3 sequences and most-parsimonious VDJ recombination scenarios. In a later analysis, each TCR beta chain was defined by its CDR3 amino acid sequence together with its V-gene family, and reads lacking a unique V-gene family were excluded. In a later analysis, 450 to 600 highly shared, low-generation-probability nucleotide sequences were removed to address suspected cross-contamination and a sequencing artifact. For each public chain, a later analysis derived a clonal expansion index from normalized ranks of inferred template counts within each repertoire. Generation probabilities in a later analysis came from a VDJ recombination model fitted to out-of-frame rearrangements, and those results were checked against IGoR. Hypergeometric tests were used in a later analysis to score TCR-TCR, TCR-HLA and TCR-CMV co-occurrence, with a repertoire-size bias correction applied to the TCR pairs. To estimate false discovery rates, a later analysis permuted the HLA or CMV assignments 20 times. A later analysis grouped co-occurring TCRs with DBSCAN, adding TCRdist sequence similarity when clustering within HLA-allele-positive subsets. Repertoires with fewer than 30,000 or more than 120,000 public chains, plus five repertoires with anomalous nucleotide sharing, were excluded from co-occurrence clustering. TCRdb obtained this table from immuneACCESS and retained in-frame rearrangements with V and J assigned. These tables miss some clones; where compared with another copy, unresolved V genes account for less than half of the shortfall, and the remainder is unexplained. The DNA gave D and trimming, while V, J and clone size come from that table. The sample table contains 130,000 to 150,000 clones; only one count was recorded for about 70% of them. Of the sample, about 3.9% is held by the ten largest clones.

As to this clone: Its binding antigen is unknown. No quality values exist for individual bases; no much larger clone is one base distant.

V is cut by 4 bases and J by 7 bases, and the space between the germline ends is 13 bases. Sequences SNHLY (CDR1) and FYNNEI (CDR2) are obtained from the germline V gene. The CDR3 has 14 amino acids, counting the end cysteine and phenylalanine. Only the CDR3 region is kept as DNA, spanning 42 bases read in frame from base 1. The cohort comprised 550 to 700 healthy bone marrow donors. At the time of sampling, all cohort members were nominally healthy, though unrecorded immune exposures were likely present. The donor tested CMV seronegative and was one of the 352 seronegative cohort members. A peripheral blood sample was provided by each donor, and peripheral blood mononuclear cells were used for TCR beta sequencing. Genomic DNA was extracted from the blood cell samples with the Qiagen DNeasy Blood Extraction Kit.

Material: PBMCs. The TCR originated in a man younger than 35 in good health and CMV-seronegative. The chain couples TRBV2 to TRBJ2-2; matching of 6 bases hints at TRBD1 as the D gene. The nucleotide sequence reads TGTGCCAGCAGTGGAGAACAGGGTCTCGGGGAGCTGTTTTTT. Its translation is CASSGEQGLGELFF.